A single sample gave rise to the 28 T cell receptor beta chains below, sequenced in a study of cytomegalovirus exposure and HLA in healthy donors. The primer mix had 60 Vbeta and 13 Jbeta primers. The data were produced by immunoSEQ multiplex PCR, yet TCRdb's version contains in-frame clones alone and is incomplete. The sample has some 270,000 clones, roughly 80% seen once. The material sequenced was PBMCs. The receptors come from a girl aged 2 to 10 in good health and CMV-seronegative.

The CDR3 loop is CASSLEGRTDTQYF. CDR3 sequence (DNA): TGTGCCAGCAGCTTAGAGGGGCGCACAGATACGCAGTATTTT. The J gene is TRBJ2-3, the V gene TRBV7-9; a possible D gene is TRBD1 (5 bases). Trimming took off 1 base at V and 1 base at J, with 6 bases between the two ends. This CDR3 comprises 14 residues. The germline gives CDR1 SEHNR, CDR2 FQNEAQ (reference sequence).

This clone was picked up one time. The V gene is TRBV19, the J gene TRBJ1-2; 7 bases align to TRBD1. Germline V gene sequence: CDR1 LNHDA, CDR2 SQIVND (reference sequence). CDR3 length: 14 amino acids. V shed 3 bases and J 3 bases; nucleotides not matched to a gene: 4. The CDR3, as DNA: TGTGCCAGTAGTATGCGACAGGGAGACTATGGCTACACCTTC. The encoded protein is CASSMRQGDYGYTF.

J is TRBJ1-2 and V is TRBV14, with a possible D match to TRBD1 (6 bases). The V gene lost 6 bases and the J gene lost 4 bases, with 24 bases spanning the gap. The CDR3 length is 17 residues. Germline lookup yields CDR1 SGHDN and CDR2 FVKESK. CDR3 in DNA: TGTGCCAGCAGTAGACAGGCGCCCGAAGTCGATAGCTATGGCTACACCTTC. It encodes CASSRQAPEVDSYGYTF.

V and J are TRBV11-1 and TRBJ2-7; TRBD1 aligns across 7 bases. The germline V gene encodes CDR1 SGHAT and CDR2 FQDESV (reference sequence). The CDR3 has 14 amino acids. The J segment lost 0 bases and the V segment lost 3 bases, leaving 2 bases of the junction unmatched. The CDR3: CASSFSGGSYEQYF. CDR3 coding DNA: TGTGCCAGCAGCTTTTCAGGGGGCTCCTACGAGCAGTACTTC.

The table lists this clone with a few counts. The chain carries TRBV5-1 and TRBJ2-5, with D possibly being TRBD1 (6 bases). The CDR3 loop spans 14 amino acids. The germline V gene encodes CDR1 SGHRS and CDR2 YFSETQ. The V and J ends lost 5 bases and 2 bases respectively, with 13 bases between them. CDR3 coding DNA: TGCGCCAGCAGGCTCTCCGGGACACAAGAGACCCAGTACTTC. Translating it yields CASRLSGTQETQYF.

As DNA, the CDR3 is TGTGCCAGCAGGGCGGATTCACCCCTCCACTTT. This codes for CASRADSPLHF. V usage is TRBV28 and J usage is TRBJ1-6; D unclear. Trimming took off 6 bases at V and 8 bases at J, with 5 bases between the two ends. The CDR3 length is 11 residues. The germline CDR1 and CDR2 sequences are MDHEN and SYDVKM.

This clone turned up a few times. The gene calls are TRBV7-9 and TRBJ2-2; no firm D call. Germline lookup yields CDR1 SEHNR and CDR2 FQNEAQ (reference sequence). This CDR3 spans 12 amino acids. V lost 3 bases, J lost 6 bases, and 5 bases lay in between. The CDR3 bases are TGTGCCAGCAGCTTTCACTCCGGGGAGCTGTTTTTT. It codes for CASSFHSGELFF.

The chain's CDR3 is CASSLNGDTQYF. The CDR3 coding sequence is TGTGCCAGCAGCTTAAACGGGGATACGCAGTATTTT. The V and J genes are TRBV7-3 and TRBJ2-3; D gene uncertain. V was clipped by 1 base and J by 6 bases, with 5 bases between them. The CDR3 covers 12 residues. From germline, CDR1 is SGHTA and CDR2 FQGTGA.

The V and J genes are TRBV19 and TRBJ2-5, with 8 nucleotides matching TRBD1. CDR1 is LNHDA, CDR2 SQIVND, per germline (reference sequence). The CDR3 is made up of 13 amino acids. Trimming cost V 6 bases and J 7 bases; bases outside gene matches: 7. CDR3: CASRAQGVRTQYF. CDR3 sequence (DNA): TGTGCCAGTAGGGCACAGGGGGTCAGGACCCAGTACTTC. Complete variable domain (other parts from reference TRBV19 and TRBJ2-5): DGGITQSPKYLFRKEGQNVTLSCEQNLNHDAMYWYRQDPGQGLRLIYYSQIVNDFQKGDIAEGYSVSREKKESFPLTVTSAQKNPTAFYLCASRAQGVRTQYFGPGTRLLVL.

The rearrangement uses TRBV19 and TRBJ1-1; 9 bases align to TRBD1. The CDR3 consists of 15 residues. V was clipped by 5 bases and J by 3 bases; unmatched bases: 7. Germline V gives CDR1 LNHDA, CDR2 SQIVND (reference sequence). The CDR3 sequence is CASSVSTGGYTEAFF. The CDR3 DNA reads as TGTGCCAGTAGTGTTAGTACAGGGGGCTACACTGAAGCTTTCTTT.

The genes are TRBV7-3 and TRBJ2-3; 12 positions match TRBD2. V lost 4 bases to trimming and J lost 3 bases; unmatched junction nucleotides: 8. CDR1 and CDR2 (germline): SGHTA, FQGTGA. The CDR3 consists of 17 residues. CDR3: CASSSRLAGDRTDTQYF. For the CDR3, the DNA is TGTGCCAGCAGCTCGCGACTAGCGGGAGATCGTACAGATACGCAGTATTTT.

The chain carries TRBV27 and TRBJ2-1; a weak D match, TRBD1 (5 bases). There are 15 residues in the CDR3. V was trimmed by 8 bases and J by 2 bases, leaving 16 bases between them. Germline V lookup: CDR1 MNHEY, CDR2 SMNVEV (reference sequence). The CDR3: CASSLGRLAYNEQFF. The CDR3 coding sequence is TGTGCCAGCTCTTTGGGGCGGTTAGCCTACAATGAGCAGTTCTTC.

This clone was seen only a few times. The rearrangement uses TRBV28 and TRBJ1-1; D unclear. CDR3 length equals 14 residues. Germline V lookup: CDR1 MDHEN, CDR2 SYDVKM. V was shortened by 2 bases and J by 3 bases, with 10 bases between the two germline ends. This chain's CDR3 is CASSLRRDYTEAFF. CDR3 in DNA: TGTGCCAGCAGTTTAAGGCGGGATTACACTGAAGCTTTCTTT.

The CDR3 DNA reads as TGTGCCAGCAGCGCGGGACAGGCTAAGGAGCAGTACTTC. Protein: CASSAGQAKEQYF. The rearrangement links TRBV13 to TRBJ2-7; TRBD1 aligns across 8 bases. CDR1 and CDR2 (germline): PRHDT, FYEKMQ (reference sequence). The CDR3 has 13 residues. V lost 5 bases to trimming and J lost 7 bases; unmatched junction nucleotides: 7.

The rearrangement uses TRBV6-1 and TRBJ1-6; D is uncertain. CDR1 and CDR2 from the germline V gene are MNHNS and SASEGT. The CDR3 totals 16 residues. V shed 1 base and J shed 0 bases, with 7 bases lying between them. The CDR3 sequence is CASSEGLSSYNSPLHF. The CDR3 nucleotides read TGTGCCAGCAGTGAAGGGTTGAGCTCCTATAATTCACCCCTCCACTTT.

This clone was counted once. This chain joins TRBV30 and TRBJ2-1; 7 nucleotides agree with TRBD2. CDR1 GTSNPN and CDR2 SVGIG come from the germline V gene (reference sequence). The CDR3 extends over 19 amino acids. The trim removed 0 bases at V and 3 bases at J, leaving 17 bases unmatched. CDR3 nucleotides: TGTGCCTGGAGTGTCAGGACTAGGACGATGTACCCCTTCTACAATGAGCAGTTCTTC. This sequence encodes CAWSVRTRTMYPFYNEQFF. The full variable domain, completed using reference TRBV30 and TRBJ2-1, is SQTIHQWPATLVQPVGSPLSLECTVEGTSNPNLYWYRQAAGRGLQLLFYSVGIGQISSEVPQNLSASRPQDRQFILSSKKLLLSDSGFYLCAWSVRTRTMYPFYNEQFFGPGTRLTVL.

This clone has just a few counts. The CDR3 DNA reads as TGCGCCAGCAGCTTGGAACCAAGCGGGACCTCCTACGAGCAGTACTTC. Protein product: CASSLEPSGTSYEQYF. This chain joins TRBV5-1 and TRBJ2-7; TRBD2 aligns across 7 bases. The germline V gene encodes CDR1 SGHRS and CDR2 YFSETQ. This CDR3 has 16 amino acids. The trim removed 0 bases at V and 0 bases at J, leaving 6 bases unmatched.

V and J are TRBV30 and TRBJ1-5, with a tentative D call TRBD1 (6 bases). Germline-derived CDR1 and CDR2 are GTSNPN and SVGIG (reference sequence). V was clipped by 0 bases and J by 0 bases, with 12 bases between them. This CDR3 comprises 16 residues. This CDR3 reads CAWSVQGGFSNQPQHF. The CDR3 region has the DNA TGTGCCTGGAGTGTACAGGGCGGTTTTAGCAATCAGCCCCAGCATTTT.

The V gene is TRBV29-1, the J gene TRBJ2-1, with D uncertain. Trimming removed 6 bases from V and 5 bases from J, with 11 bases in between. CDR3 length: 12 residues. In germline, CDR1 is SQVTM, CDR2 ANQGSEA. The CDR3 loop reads CSVAPNHNEQFF. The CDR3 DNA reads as TGCAGCGTGGCCCCGAACCACAATGAGCAGTTCTTC.

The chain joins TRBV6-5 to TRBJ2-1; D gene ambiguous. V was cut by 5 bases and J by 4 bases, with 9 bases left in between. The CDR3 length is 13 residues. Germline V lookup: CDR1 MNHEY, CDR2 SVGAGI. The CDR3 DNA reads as TGTGCCAGCAGTAACACAGATTACAATGAGCAGTTCTTC. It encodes CASSNTDYNEQFF.

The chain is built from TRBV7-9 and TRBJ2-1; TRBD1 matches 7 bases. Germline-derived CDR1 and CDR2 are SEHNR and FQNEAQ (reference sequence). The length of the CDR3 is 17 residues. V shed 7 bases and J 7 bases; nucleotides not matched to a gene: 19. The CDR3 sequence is CASISPVTGPVRNEQFF. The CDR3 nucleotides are TGTGCCAGCATCTCCCCCGTGACAGGGCCGGTTCGGAATGAGCAGTTCTTC.

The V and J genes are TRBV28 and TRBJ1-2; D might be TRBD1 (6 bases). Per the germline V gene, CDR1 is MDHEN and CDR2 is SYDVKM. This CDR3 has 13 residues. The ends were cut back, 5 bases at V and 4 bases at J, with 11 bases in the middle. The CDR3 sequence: CASSTTGFYGYTF. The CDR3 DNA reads TGTGCCAGCAGTACCACAGGGTTCTATGGCTACACCTTC.

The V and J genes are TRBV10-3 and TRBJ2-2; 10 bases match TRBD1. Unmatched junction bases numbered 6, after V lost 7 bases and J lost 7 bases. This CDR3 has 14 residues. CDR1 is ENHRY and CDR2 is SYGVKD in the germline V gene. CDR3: CAITHGQGGGELFF. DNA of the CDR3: TGTGCCATCACCCACGGACAGGGGGGCGGGGAGCTGTTTTTT.

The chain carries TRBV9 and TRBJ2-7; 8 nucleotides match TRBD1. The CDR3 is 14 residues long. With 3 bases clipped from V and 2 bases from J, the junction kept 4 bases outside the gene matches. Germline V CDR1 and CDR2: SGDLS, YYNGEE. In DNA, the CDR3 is TGTGCCAGCAGCGAACAGGGGGACCCCTACGAGCAGTACTTC. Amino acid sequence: CASSEQGDPYEQYF.

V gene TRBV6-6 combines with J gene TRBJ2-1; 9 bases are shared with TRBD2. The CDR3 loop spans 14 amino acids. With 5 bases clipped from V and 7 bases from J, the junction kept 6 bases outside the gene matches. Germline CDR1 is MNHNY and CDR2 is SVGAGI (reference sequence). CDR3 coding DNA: TGTGCCAGCAGTCGCGCGGGAGGGTGGAATGAGCAGTTCTTC. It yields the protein CASSRAGGWNEQFF.

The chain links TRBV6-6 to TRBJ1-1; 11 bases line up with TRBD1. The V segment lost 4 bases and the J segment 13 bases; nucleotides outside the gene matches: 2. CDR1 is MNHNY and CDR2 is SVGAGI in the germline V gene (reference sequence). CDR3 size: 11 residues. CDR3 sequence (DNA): TGTGCCAGCAGTTGGGGACAGGGGGGTTTCTTT. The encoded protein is CASSWGQGGFF.

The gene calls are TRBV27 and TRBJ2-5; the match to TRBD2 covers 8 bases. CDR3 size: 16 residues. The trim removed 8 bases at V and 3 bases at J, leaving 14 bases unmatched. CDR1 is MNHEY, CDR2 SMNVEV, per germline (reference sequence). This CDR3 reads CASRTLERGIEETQYF. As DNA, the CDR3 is TGTGCCAGCCGTACCCTAGAGCGGGGGATAGAAGAGACCCAGTACTTC.

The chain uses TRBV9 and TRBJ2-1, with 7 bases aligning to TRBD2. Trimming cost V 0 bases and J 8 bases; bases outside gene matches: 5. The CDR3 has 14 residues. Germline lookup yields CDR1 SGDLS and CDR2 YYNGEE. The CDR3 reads CASSVGGRPDEQFF. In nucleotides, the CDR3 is TGTGCCAGCAGCGTAGGCGGGAGACCGGATGAGCAGTTCTTC.